The source of this T cell receptor beta chain is a study of blood T cell repertoires in COVID-19. Trimming removed 0 bases from V and 2 bases from J; junction bases left unmatched: 1. Germline CDR1 reads LGHNA; CDR2 reads YSLEER. The CDR3 is 15 amino acids. Produced via immunoSEQ multiplex PCR; TCRdb's table is partial and in-frame only. The sample has hundreds of thousands of clones; around 86% are singletons. Sequenced sample: peripheral blood. This receptor was identified in a man aged 45-65 years with COVID-19, enrolled during active disease. V and J are TRBV4-3 and TRBJ1-3, with 7 positions matching TRBD1. The DNA for the CDR3 is TGCGCCAGCAGCCAAGATGGGACAGCTGGAAACACCATATATTTT. Translation: CASSQDGTAGNTIYF.